The rows below give T cell receptor beta chains drawn from one sample of a study of T cells after posttransplantation cyclophosphamide. Measured with immunoSEQ multiplex PCR; TCRdb has only the in-frame clones, and not every one. The sample comprises 17,000 or so clones, 92% of which are singletons, and approximately 0.54% rests with the top ten. The sequencing used CD4+ T cells sorted from blood, collected after allogeneic stem cell transplant with posttransplant cyclophosphamide. The receptors here all came from a male patient aged 55-69 years who received an allogeneic stem cell transplant from a related donor and was CMV-positive. These T cells may partly come from the graft donor. CDR3s include the opening cysteine and the closing phenylalanine or tryptophan. A D gene is named only where the DNA matches it firmly. Size is stated for part of the rows, as once, few or many counts, or as a class when the clone is expanded.

clone_size j_call d_call cdr3_length v_call cdr3_aa cdr3_nt
. TRBJ1-4 . 16 TRBV9 CASSVENGRQGSGLFF TGTGCCAGCAGCGTAGAAAATGGACGGCAGGGCTCTGGACTGTTTTTT
. TRBJ1-1 . 14 TRBV6-5 CASRPGLQNTEAFF TGTGCCAGCAGACCGGGACTCCAGAACACTGAAGCTTTCTTT
few TRBJ2-5 TRBD2 13 TRBV6-1 CATGTSGQETQYF TGTGCCACCGGGACTAGCGGGCAAGAGACCCAGTACTTC
. TRBJ2-3 TRBD2 16 TRBV7-2 CASSPGLTAGADTQYF TGTGCCAGCAGCCCGGGTCTAACAGCGGGGGCAGATACGCAGTATTTT
. TRBJ2-3 . 15 TRBV5-1 CASQLGTPYTDTQYF TGCGCCAGCCAACTGGGGACTCCCTACACAGATACGCAGTATTTT
. TRBJ2-6 . 15 TRBV5-4 CASRQANSGANVLTF TGTGCCAGCCGACAGGCTAACTCTGGGGCCAACGTCCTGACTTTC
. TRBJ2-6 . 15 TRBV7-3 CASSSLVSGANVLTF TGTGCCAGCAGCTCCCTAGTCTCTGGGGCCAACGTCCTGACTTTC
few TRBJ2-2 . 15 TRBV2 CASRVSEIVTGELFF TGTGCCAGCAGGGTATCGGAGATCGTCACCGGGGAGCTGTTTTTT
. TRBJ1-2 . 14 TRBV11-2 CASSLGRQAYGYTF TGTGCCAGCAGCTTAGGCCGACAGGCCTATGGCTACACCTTC
. TRBJ2-7 . 14 TRBV18 CASSRTGSSYEQYF TGTGCCAGCTCACGTACCGGGAGCTCCTACGAGCAGTACTTC
. TRBJ2-1 . 15 TRBV23-1 CASSQSSGFFNEQFF TGCGCCAGCAGTCAATCGTCGGGATTCTTCAATGAGCAGTTCTTC
. TRBJ1-2 . 15 TRBV11-2 CASTYDIASNYGYTF TGTGCCAGCACCTACGACATCGCTTCTAACTATGGCTACACCTTC
. TRBJ1-2 . 14 TRBV30 CAWLGGGYNYGYTF TGTGCCTGGCTTGGGGGGGGATACAACTATGGCTACACCTTC
. TRBJ1-6 . 14 TRBV2 CASSRTTDNSPLHF TGTGCCAGCAGCAGGACAACGGATAATTCACCCCTCCACTTT
once TRBJ2-5 . 14 TRBV28 CASSSPGRQETQYF TGTGCCAGCAGCAGCCCAGGGCGGCAAGAGACCCAGTACTTC
. TRBJ1-4 TRBD1 16 TRBV7-8 CASSWGTGQGDEKLFF TGTGCCAGCAGCTGGGGGACGGGACAGGGGGATGAAAAACTGTTTTTT
. TRBJ1-2 TRBD1 16 TRBV6-5 CASSYWDRRANYGYTF TGTGCCAGCAGTTATTGGGACAGGAGAGCTAACTATGGCTACACCTTC
. TRBJ2-4 . 15 TRBV4-1 CASSQPGVTKNIQYF TGCGCCAGCAGCCAGCCCGGGGTGACCAAAAACATTCAGTACTTC
. TRBJ2-1 TRBD2 16 TRBV5-8 CASSLRSGSGGASQFF TGTGCCAGCAGCTTGCGGTCGGGTAGCGGGGGGGCCAGCCAGTTCTTC
once TRBJ1-1 . 15 TRBV29-1 CSVSGTSQRDTEAFF TGCAGCGTTTCCGGGACATCCCAGAGGGACACTGAAGCTTTCTTT
. TRBJ1-6 TRBD1 15 TRBV5-1 CASSEGQGGVSPLHF TGCGCCAGCAGCGAGGGACAGGGGGGGGTTTCACCCCTCCACTTT
. TRBJ2-7 TRBD2 14 TRBV11-2 CASSRTSGVYEQYF TGTGCCAGCAGCCGGACTAGCGGGGTGTACGAGCAGTACTTC
. TRBJ1-6 TRBD1 15 TRBV6-5 CASSYGTGGNSPLHF TGTGCCAGCAGTTATGGGACAGGAGGGAATTCACCCCTCCACTTT